The present T cell receptor beta chain was sequenced within a study of Ad26.COV2.S vaccination and SARS-CoV-2 variants. Study-wide findings and caveats: From the TCR breadth and depth analyses, total T cell responses may have been underestimated.

Treatment indicated: over 15 received Ad26.COV2.S at low or high dose, single or two shots; about 5 received placebo; per-sample allocation not given. All samples were drawn on day 63, counting from the first vaccine or placebo injection. An Ad26 vector that expressed Wuhan-strain SARS-CoV-2 spike constituted the vaccine. In germline, CDR1 is MNHEY, CDR2 SVGAGI. The CDR3 is 16 amino acids. V lost 1 base to trimming and J lost 0 bases, with 13 bases between them. As regards this clone: The antigen is not known.

Profiled with immunoSEQ multiplex PCR; TCRdb holds only in-frame clones, not every one. The profile shows hundreds of thousands of clones, about 90% of them singletons. The gene calls are TRBV6-5 and TRBJ2-7; D is unclear. This receptor was identified in a person between 18 and 60 years old who received the Ad26.COV2.S COVID-19 vaccine or a placebo. Sequenced here: peripheral blood, sampled in a trial of Ad26.COV2.S vaccine versus placebo. CDR3: CASSYWLADSSYEQYF. In nucleotides, the CDR3 is TGTGCCAGCAGTTACTGGTTGGCTGATAGCTCCTACGAGCAGTACTTC.